The 2 T cell receptor beta chains below all came from one sample that was sequenced in a study of T cells in pancreatic ductal adenocarcinoma. Selected pancreatic ductal adenocarcinoma patients had undergone surgery without neoadjuvant therapy. Only in-frame clones appear in the TCRdb table, and some are missing; sequencing was by immunoSEQ multiplex PCR. The table shows 25,000 to 35,000 clones, with approximately 92% occurring only once. Sequencing used PBMCs. The receptors were gathered from a human donor with pancreatic ductal adenocarcinoma.

V is TRBV18 and J is TRBJ2-7, with D perhaps matching TRBD2 (6 bases). V lost 0 bases, J lost 0 bases, and 12 bases lay in between. The CDR3 runs to 16 residues. From germline, CDR1 is KGHSH and CDR2 LQKENI. DNA for the CDR3: TGTGCCAGCTCACCACCGTCTAAGCGGGTCTCCTACGAGCAGTACTTC. Translating gives CASSPPSKRVSYEQYF.

This chain uses TRBV10-3 with TRBJ2-7; D assignment may be TRBD1 or TRBD2 (6 bases each). Trimming cost V 11 bases and J 3 bases, with 11 bases left between them. CDR3 length: 11 residues. Germline V gene sequence: CDR1 ENHRY, CDR2 SYGVKD. The CDR3 region is CALGGGYEQYF. The CDR3 region has the DNA TGTGCCTTAGGAGGGGGCTACGAGCAGTACTTC.